Shown below are 7 T cell receptor beta chains from a single sample sequenced in a study of graft-versus-host responses after intestinal transplantation. The method was immunoSEQ multiplex PCR; TCRdb's version includes in-frame clones alone and lacks a portion of them. Of 98,000 or so clones listed, around 88% are singletons. Sequencing was performed on PBMCs, taken 255 days after intestinal transplant. All receptors come from a human patient who received an intestinal transplant, so some T cells may come from the graft donor.

This clone was seen once. The chain employs TRBV6-5 and TRBJ2-4, with unresolved D. The CDR3 spans 14 residues. Trimming removed 5 bases at V and 0 bases at J, with 8 bases between. Germline loops: CDR1 MNHEY, CDR2 SVGAGI. As DNA, the CDR3 is TGTGCCAGCAGTCCTACGTTAGCCAAAAACATTCAGTACTTC. Amino acid sequence: CASSPTLAKNIQYF.

The V call is TRBV27, the J call TRBJ1-2; 8 bases are a match to TRBD1. The CDR3 extends over 13 amino acids. Germline V gives CDR1 MNHEY, CDR2 SMNVEV (reference sequence). V lost 6 bases and J lost 7; bases outside the gene matches: 7. CDR3 bases: TGTGCCAGCAGCCCCACAGGGGGGGCTGGCTACACCTTC. Its translation: CASSPTGGAGYTF.

This clone was counted once. The chain employs TRBV30 and TRBJ1-2; 9 bases match TRBD1. Germline V lookup: CDR1 GTSNPN, CDR2 SVGIG (reference sequence). V was pared by 0 bases and J by 7 bases, with 0 bases of the junction left unmatched. This CDR3 contains 12 residues. CDR3 bases: TGTGCCTGGAGTGTACAGGGGGCTGGCTACACCTTC. It encodes CAWSVQGAGYTF.

The genes are TRBV12-2 and TRBJ2-1. TRBV12-2 is deemed a pseudogene. There are 13 residues in the CDR3. This chain's CDR3 is CASRQWGRRSAFF. The CDR3 nucleotides are TGTGCAAGTCGCCAATGGGGTCGTCGGAGCGCGTTCTTC.

The genes are TRBV28 and TRBJ2-2; maybe TRBD1 (5 bases). Between the trimmed V and J ends, which lost 6 bases and 5 bases, there was a span of 16 bases. Germline V CDR1 and CDR2: MDHEN, SYDVKM. The CDR3 consists of 15 residues. For the CDR3, the DNA is TGTGCCAGCAGCCCTGACCATAGACAGACCGGGGAGCTGTTTTTT. This gives the protein CASSPDHRQTGELFF.

The J gene is TRBJ2-1, the V gene TRBV15, with 10 positions matching TRBD1. The V gene end was trimmed by 1 base and the J gene end by 7 bases; junction bases not matched to a gene: 4. Germline assignment: CDR1 LNHNV and CDR2 YYDKDF (reference sequence). The CDR3 sequence is 15 residues long. The CDR3 reads CATSRGQGASNEQFF. The CDR3 nucleotides are TGTGCCACCAGCAGAGGACAGGGGGCGTCGAATGAGCAGTTCTTC. Using reference TRBV15 and TRBJ2-1 for the parts outside the CDR3, the full variable domain is DAMVIQNPRYQVTQFGKPVTLSCSQTLNHNVMYWYQQKSSQAPKLLFHYYDKDFNNEADTPDNFQSRRPNTSFCFLDIRSPGLGDTAMYLCATSRGQGASNEQFFGPGTRLTVL.

The chain has TRBV13 and TRBJ1-4, with TRBD1 identical over 9 bases. The CDR3 has 15 residues. After removal of 5 bases from V and 6 bases from J, the junction contained 7 bases not matched to a gene. Germline V gives CDR1 PRHDT, CDR2 FYEKMQ (reference sequence). CDR3 protein: CASSLAGQGYEKLFF. The CDR3 DNA sequence: TGTGCCAGCAGCCTGGCGGGACAGGGTTATGAAAAACTGTTTTTT.